The TCR beta chain described here comes from a study of blood T cell repertoires in COVID-19. Study-wide context: Whether acute or convalescent, the COVID-19 samples came from the United States, Italy and Spain. The analysed material was cDNA or gDNA that came from T cells, B-cell-depleted T cells, or PBMCs.

Sequenced by immunoSEQ multiplex PCR; TCRdb stores in-frame clones only, minus some. The sample carries tens of thousands of clones, approximately 90% recorded once. Per the germline V gene, CDR1 is MNHEY and CDR2 is SVGAGI. Losses at the gene ends were 6 bases for V and 8 bases for J; bases not matched to a gene: 9. This CDR3 is 13 amino acids long. What was sequenced was peripheral blood. This receptor was taken from a woman in her sixties with active COVID-19. The rearrangement uses TRBV6-5 and TRBJ1-2, with 7 bases aligning to TRBD1. Written as DNA, the CDR3 is TGTGCCAGCAGACCCGACAGGGCGGGGGGCTACACCTTC. It is translated as CASRPDRAGGYTF.